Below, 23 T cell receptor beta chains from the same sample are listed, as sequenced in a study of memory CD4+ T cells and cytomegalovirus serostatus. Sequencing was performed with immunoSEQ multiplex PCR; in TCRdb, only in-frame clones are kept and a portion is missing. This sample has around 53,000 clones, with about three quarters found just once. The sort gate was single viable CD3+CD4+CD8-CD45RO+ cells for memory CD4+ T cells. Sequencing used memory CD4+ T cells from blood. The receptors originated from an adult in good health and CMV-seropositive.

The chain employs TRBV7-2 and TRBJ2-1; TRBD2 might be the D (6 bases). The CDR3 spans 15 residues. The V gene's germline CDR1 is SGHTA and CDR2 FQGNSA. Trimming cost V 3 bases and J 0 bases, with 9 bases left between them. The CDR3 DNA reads TGTGCCAGCAGCTTTCGGGGGAGCTCCTACAATGAGCAGTTCTTC. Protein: CASSFRGSSYNEQFF.

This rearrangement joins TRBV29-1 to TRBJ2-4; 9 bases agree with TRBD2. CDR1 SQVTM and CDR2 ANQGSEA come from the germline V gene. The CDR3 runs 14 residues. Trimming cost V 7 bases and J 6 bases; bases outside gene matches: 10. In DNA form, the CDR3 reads TGCAGCGCTGGGGGCTTAGCGGGGGCAAACATTCAGTACTTC. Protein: CSAGGLAGANIQYF.

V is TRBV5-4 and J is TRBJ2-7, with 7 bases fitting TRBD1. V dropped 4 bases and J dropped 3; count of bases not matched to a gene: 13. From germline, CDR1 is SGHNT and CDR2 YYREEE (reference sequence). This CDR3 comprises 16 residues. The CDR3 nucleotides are TGTGCCAGCAGCCGTGGGGACAGAAACAAGTACTACGAGCAGTACTTC. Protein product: CASSRGDRNKYYEQYF.

The CDR3, as DNA: TGCAGTGCTAGAGGGGACACTGAAGCTTTCTTT. Residues: CSARGDTEAFF. The chain couples TRBV20-1 to TRBJ1-1; D ambiguous. The CDR3 has 11 amino acids. V gave up 1 base and J gave up 3 bases, with 3 bases separating them. Germline CDR1 reads DFQATT; CDR2 reads SNEGSKA (reference sequence).

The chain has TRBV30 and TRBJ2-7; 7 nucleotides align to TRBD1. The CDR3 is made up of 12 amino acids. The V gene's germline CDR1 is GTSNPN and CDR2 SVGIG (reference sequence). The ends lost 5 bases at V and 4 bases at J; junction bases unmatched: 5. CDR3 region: CAWGQDHYEQYF. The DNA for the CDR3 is TGTGCCTGGGGACAGGATCATTACGAGCAGTACTTC.

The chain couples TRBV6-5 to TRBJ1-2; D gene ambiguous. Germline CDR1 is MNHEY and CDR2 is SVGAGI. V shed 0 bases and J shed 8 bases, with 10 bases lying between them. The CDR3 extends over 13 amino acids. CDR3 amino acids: CASSYSAAGGYTF. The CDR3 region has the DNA TGTGCCAGCAGTTACTCTGCGGCCGGCGGCTACACCTTC.

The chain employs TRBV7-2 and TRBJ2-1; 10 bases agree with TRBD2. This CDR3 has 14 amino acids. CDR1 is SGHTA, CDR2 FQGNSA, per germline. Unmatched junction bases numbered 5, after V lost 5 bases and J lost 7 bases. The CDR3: CASSPPGLANEQFF. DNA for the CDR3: TGTGCCAGCAGCCCGCCGGGACTAGCGAATGAGCAGTTCTTC.

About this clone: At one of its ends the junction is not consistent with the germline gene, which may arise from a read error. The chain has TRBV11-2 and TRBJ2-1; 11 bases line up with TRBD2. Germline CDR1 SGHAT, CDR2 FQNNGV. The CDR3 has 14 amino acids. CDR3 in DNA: TGTGCCAGCAACTTAGCGGGGGGGTACAATGAGCAGTTCTTC. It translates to CASNLAGGYNEQFF.

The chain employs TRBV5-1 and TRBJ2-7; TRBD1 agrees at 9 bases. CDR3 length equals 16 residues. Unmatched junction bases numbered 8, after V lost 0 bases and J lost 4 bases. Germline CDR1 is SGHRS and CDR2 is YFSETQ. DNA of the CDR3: TGCGCCAGCAGCTTGGCGCTCCGGGACAGGGCGTACGAGCAGTACTTC. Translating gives CASSLALRDRAYEQYF. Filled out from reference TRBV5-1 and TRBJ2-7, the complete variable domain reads KAGVTQTPRYLIKTRGQQVTLSCSPISGHRSVSWYQQTPGQGLQFLFEYFSETQRNKGNFPGRFSGRQFSNSRSEMNVSTLELGDSALYLCASSLALRDRAYEQYFGPGTRLTVT.

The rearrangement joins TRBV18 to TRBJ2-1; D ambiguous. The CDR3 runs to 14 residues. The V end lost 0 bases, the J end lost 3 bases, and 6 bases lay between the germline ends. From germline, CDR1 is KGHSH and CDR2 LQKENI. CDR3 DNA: TGTGCCAGCTCACCACCGGACCGCTACAATGAGCAGTTCTTC. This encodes CASSPPDRYNEQFF. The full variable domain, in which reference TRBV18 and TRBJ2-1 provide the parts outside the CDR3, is NAGVMQNPRHLVRRRGQEARLRCSPMKGHSHVYWYRQLPEEGLKFMVYLQKENIIDESGMPKERFSAEFPKEGPSILRIQQVVRGDSAAYFCASSPPDRYNEQFFGPGTRLTVL.

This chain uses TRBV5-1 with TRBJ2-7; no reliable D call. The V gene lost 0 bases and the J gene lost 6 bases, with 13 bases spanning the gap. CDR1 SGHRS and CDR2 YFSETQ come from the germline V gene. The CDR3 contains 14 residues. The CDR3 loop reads CASSLGDPASEQYF. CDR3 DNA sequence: TGCGCCAGCAGCTTGGGGGATCCAGCTTCCGAGCAGTACTTC.

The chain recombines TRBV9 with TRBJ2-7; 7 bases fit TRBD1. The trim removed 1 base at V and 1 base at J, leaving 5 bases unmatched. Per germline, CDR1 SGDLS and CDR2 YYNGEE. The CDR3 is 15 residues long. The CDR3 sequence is CASSVRGTESYEQYF. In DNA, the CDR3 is TGTGCCAGCAGCGTACGTGGGACAGAGTCCTACGAGCAGTACTTC.

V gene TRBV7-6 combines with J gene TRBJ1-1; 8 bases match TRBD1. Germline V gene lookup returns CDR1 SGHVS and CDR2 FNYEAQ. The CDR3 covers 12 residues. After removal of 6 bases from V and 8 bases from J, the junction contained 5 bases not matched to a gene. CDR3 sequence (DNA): TGTGCCAGCAGTCTTGGACAGGGCGAAGCTTTCTTT. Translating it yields CASSLGQGEAFF.

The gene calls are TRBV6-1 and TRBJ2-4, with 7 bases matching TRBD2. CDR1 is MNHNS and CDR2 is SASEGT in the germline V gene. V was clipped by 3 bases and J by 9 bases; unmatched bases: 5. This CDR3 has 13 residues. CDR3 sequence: CASSDNTGGIQYF. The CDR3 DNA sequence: TGTGCCAGCAGTGACAACACGGGGGGCATTCAGTACTTC.

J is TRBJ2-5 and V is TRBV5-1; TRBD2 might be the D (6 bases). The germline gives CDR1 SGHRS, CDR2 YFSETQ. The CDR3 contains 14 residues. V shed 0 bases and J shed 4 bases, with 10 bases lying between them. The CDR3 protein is CASSLETRGETQYF. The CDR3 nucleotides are TGCGCCAGCAGCTTGGAGACTAGAGGAGAGACCCAGTACTTC.

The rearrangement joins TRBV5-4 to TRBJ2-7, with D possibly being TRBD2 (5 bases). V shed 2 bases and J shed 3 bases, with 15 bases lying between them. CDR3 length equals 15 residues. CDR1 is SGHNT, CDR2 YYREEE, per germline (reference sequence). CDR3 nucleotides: TGTGCCAGCAGCTTCCCGGAAACAGCGGACTACGAGCAGTACTTC. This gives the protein CASSFPETADYEQYF. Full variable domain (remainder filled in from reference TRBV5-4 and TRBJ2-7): ETGVTQSPTHLIKTRGQQVTLRCSSQSGHNTVSWYQQALGQGPQFIFQYYREEENGRGNFPPRFSGLQFPNYSSELNVNALELDDSALYLCASSFPETADYEQYFGPGTRLTVT.

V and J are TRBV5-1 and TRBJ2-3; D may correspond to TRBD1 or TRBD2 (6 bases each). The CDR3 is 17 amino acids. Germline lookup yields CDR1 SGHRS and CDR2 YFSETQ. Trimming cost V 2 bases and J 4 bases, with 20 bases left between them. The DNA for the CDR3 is TGCGCCAGCAGCTTACCCCTGGGGGGCTCAGGGGCAGATACGCAGTATTTT. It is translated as CASSLPLGGSGADTQYF.

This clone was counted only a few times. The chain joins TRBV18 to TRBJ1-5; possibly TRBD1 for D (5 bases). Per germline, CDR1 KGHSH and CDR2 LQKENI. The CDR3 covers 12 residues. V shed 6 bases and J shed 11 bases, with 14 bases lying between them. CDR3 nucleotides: TGTGCCAGCTCGCGGGACGCCGTGACCCAGCATTTT. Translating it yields CASSRDAVTQHF.

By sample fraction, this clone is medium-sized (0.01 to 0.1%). The CDR3 bases are TGTGCCAGCAGCCCCACCCGGACAATGGCTGGGCCCCAGCATTTT. Its protein is CASSPTRTMAGPQHF. The chain links TRBV7-2 to TRBJ1-5; D possibly corresponds to TRBD1 (5 bases). The V and J ends lost 5 bases and 9 bases respectively, with 20 bases between them. This CDR3 region has 15 residues. CDR1 and CDR2 from the germline V gene are SGHTA and FQGNSA.

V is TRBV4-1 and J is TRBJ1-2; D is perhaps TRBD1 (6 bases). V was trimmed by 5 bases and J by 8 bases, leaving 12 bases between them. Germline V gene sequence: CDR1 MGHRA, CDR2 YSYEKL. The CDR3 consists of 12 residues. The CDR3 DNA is TGCGCCAGCAGCAAGAGGCAGGGGGGCTACACCTTC. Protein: CASSKRQGGYTF.

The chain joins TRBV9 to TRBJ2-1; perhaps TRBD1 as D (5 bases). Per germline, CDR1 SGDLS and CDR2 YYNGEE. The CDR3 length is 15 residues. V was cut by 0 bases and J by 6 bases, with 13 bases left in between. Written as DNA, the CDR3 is TGTGCCAGCAGCGTAGGGTTAGCTCAGGGCAATGAGCAGTTCTTC. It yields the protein CASSVGLAQGNEQFF.

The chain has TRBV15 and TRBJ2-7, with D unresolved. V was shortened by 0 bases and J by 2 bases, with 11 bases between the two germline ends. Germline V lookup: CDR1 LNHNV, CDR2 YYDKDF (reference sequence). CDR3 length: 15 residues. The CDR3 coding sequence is TGTGCCACCAGCAGAGAAGGGATTGGGGCCTACGAGCAGTACTTC. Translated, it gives CATSREGIGAYEQYF. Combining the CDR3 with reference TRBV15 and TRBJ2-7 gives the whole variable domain DAMVIQNPRYQVTQFGKPVTLSCSQTLNHNVMYWYQQKSSQAPKLLFHYYDKDFNNEADTPDNFQSRRPNTSFCFLDIRSPGLGDTAMYLCATSREGIGAYEQYFGPGTRLTVT.

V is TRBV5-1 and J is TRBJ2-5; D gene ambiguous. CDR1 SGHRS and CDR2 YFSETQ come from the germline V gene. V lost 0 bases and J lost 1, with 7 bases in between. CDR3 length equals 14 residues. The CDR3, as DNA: TGCGCCAGCAGCTTGGATAGGTCCCAAGAGACCCAGTACTTC. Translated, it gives CASSLDRSQETQYF.